The 24 T cell receptor beta chains reported below all come from one sample, sequenced in a study of beta chain features in type 1 diabetes. Isolated RNA was reverse transcribed in full, so expressed TCRB transcripts were sequenced. Assay used: immunoSEQ multiplex PCR; TCRdb lists only in-frame clones, some missing. In the table there are 150,000 to 200,000 clones, 7.5% to 9.5% of which are singletons. The sample was central memory CD4+ T cells from blood. The receptors were sampled from a woman younger than 30 in good health.

The gene calls are TRBV9 and TRBJ2-7; D is uncertain. Trimming pared 3 bases from V and 4 bases from J, leaving 14 bases between. Germline V gene lookup returns CDR1 SGDLS and CDR2 YYNGEE. The CDR3 covers 14 residues. CDR3 amino acids: CASSAILQLYEQYF. CDR3 bases: TGTGCCAGCAGCGCAATCTTACAGCTTTACGAGCAGTACTTC.

This clone has only a few counts. The chain links TRBV5-1 to TRBJ2-6; D gene ambiguous. The CDR3 has 16 amino acids. CDR1 and CDR2 (germline): SGHRS, YFSETQ. V was trimmed by 0 bases and J by 2 bases, leaving 9 bases between them. The CDR3 reads CASSLVPTAGANVLTF. In nucleotides, the CDR3 is TGCGCCAGCAGCTTGGTCCCTACGGCTGGGGCCAACGTCCTGACTTTC.

This chain links TRBV14 with TRBJ1-1, with a weak D call TRBD1 (6 bases). The germline V gene encodes CDR1 SGHDN and CDR2 FVKESK. V lost 2 bases and J 5 bases, leaving 9 bases between the germline ends. The CDR3 loop spans 13 amino acids. This chain's CDR3 is CASSQQTGTEAFF. In nucleotides, the CDR3 is TGTGCCAGCAGCCAACAAACAGGGACTGAAGCTTTCTTT.

This clone was counted between two and nine times. The chain recombines TRBV15 with TRBJ1-1; D unclear. The V gene's germline CDR1 is LNHNV and CDR2 YYDKDF (reference sequence). This CDR3 comprises 14 residues. Trimming stripped 0 bases from V and 4 bases from J, with 9 bases between. As DNA, the CDR3 is TGTGCCACCAGCAGAGATGGATGGGCCACTGAAGCTTTCTTT. It codes for CATSRDGWATEAFF.

This clone appeared a few times. The genes are TRBV30 and TRBJ1-4; no clear D. The CDR3 is 12 amino acids. V shed 2 bases and J shed 8 bases, with 9 bases lying between them. Germline V gives CDR1 GTSNPN, CDR2 SVGIG (reference sequence). DNA for the CDR3: TGTGCCTGGAGTCCACCAGGAGAAAAACTGTTTTTT. Residues: CAWSPPGEKLFF.

Comment on this clone: The junction departs from the called germline gene at one end, perhaps through a read error. As DNA, the CDR3 is TGTGCCAGCAGTGAAGGGGGACAGAGTGCAATCTTC. Its translation is CASSEGGQSAIF. This chain links TRBV2 with TRBJ2-7; 7 bases agree with TRBD1. Germline assignment: CDR1 SNHLY and CDR2 FYNNEI. CDR3 length: 12 amino acids.

This clone is a singleton in its sample. This sequence joins TRBV19 and TRBJ2-1; maybe TRBD2 (6 bases). Trimming shortened V by 5 bases and J by 7 bases, and 15 bases separated the two germline ends. CDR1 and CDR2 from the germline V gene are LNHDA and SQIVND (reference sequence). The CDR3 has 14 amino acids. The CDR3 nucleotides are TGTGCCAGTAGTTGGGGGGAGGCCTTGAATGAGCAGTTCTTC. Its translation: CASSWGEALNEQFF.

This chain connects TRBV7-2 to TRBJ2-6; D perhaps matches TRBD2 (7 bases). V dropped 5 bases and J dropped 2 bases, with 16 bases sitting between them. Per the germline V gene, CDR1 is SGHTA and CDR2 is FQGNSA. This CDR3 spans 17 amino acids. Here the CDR3 reads CASSLTAGATGANVLTF. CDR3 sequence (DNA): TGTGCCAGCAGCCTGACTGCGGGGGCCACTGGGGCCAACGTCCTGACTTTC.

This clone appeared a few times. This chain uses TRBV7-2 with TRBJ2-7; 7 bases align to TRBD1. The V segment lost 5 bases and the J segment 2 bases; nucleotides outside the gene matches: 9. The CDR3 spans 15 residues. Germline V CDR1 and CDR2: SGHTA, FQGNSA. CDR3 sequence (DNA): TGTGCCAGCAGCCCTTCCGGGACAGCTACCTACGAGCAGTACTTC. Translated: CASSPSGTATYEQYF.

This clone was counted a few times. The chain uses TRBV6-6 and TRBJ1-2; no clear D gene. Germline CDR1 reads MNHNY; CDR2 reads SVGAGI (reference sequence). This CDR3 region has 12 residues. V lost 5 bases and J lost 6, with 10 bases in between. This CDR3 is CASSIDGNGYTF. CDR3 DNA: TGTGCCAGCAGTATAGACGGGAATGGCTACACCTTC.

V gene TRBV7-8 combines with J gene TRBJ1-2; 8 bases match TRBD1. Germline V gives CDR1 SGHVS, CDR2 FQNEAQ. V lost 3 bases to trimming and J lost 1 base; unmatched junction nucleotides: 4. The CDR3 is 15 amino acids. Written as DNA, the CDR3 is TGTGCCAGCAGCTTCGACAGGGGTGGTAACTATGGCTACACCTTC. It codes for CASSFDRGGNYGYTF.

The chain is built from TRBV28 and TRBJ2-4; TRBD1 matches at 7 bases. This CDR3 has 12 amino acids. Trimming removed 9 bases from V and 5 bases from J; junction bases left unmatched: 4. CDR1 is MDHEN and CDR2 is SYDVKM in the germline V gene. The CDR3 here is CASRQGQNIQYF. The CDR3 DNA sequence: TGTGCCAGTCGACAGGGCCAAAACATTCAGTACTTC. Drawing the rest from reference TRBV28 and TRBJ2-4, the complete variable domain is DVKVTQSSRYLVKRTGEKVFLECVQDMDHENMFWYRQDPGLGLRLIYFSYDVKMKEKGDIPEGYSVSREKKERFSLILESASTNQTSMYLCASRQGQNIQYFGAGTRLSVL.

This chain uses TRBV7-8 with TRBJ2-2, with a possible D match to TRBD2 (5 bases). The V and J ends lost 3 bases and 6 bases respectively, with 11 bases between them. Germline values: CDR1 SGHVS, CDR2 FQNEAQ. This CDR3 region has 14 residues. CDR3 amino acids: CASSFSVVAGELFF. In nucleotides, the CDR3 is TGTGCCAGCAGCTTTAGCGTAGTGGCCGGGGAGCTGTTTTTT.

This clone was seen only a few times. The rearrangement joins TRBV6-6 to TRBJ2-4, with 10 bases matching TRBD2. The V gene's germline CDR1 is MNHNY and CDR2 SVGAGI (reference sequence). The CDR3 covers 13 residues. V lost 6 bases and J lost 6; bases outside the gene matches: 2. In DNA form, the CDR3 reads TGTGCCAGCAGAGCTAGCGGGAGAAACATTCAGTACTTC. It codes for CASRASGRNIQYF.

This clone turned up a few times. CDR3 nucleotide sequence: TGCAGCGTTGAATACAGGCTACAAGAGACCCAGTACTTC. It encodes CSVEYRLQETQYF. This rearrangement joins TRBV29-1 to TRBJ2-5; tentatively, D is TRBD1 (5 bases). Looked up from germline, CDR1 is SQVTM and CDR2 is ANQGSEA. V was trimmed by 2 bases and J by 2 bases, leaving 9 bases between them. There are 13 residues in the CDR3.

This chain joins TRBV5-1 and TRBJ2-7, with 14 bases matching TRBD2. Looked up from germline, CDR1 is SGHRS and CDR2 is YFSETQ. The CDR3 covers 17 residues. J gave up 1 base and V 4 bases, and 7 bases lay outside the gene matches. CDR3: CASSLGTSGGTSYEQYF. As DNA, the CDR3 is TGCGCCAGCAGCCTGGGGACTAGCGGGGGAACTTCCTACGAGCAGTACTTC.

In its sample, this clone was seen a few times. The chain couples TRBV6-5 to TRBJ2-7; TRBD1 is a possible D gene (5 bases). The germline V gene encodes CDR1 MNHEY and CDR2 SVGAGI. The CDR3 loop spans 15 amino acids. The ends were cut back, 0 bases at V and 5 bases at J, with 14 bases in the middle. The CDR3 loop reads CASSYSSRGYHEQYF. The CDR3 coding sequence is TGTGCCAGCAGTTACTCGAGTAGGGGATACCACGAGCAGTACTTC.

The chain couples TRBV5-1 to TRBJ1-3, with TRBD1 identical over 7 bases. This CDR3 spans 16 amino acids. With V trimmed by 5 bases and J by 0 bases, 8 bases remained unmatched. Germline V gene lookup returns CDR1 SGHRS and CDR2 YFSETQ. The CDR3 nucleotides are TGCGCCAGCAGTGTATTTGGGACAGACTCTGGAAACACCATATATTTT. Its protein is CASSVFGTDSGNTIYF.

This clone has a handful of counts. This chain connects TRBV6-6 to TRBJ2-3; 11 positions agree with TRBD1. V shed 4 bases and J 3 bases; nucleotides not matched to a gene: 6. The CDR3 is 16 amino acids. From germline, CDR1 is MNHNY and CDR2 SVGAGI (reference sequence). The CDR3 spells CASSSQDRGLTDTQYF. The CDR3, as DNA: TGTGCCAGCAGTTCCCAGGACAGGGGGCTAACAGATACGCAGTATTTT.

The rearrangement uses TRBV19 and TRBJ1-3; weak D call: TRBD1 (5 bases). The CDR3 spans 15 residues. The germline V gene has CDR1 LNHDA and CDR2 SQIVND (reference sequence). Trimming took 7 bases from V and 8 from J, leaving 21 bases between them. CDR3 DNA sequence: TGTGCCAGTACCCGCAGTGCCGGGGGAGCGTACACCATATATTTT. Its protein product is CASTRSAGGAYTIYF.

This clone has only a few counts. J is TRBJ2-1 and V is TRBV12-5, with D uncertain. Germline lookup yields CDR1 LGHNT and CDR2 FRNRAP. This CDR3 has 13 amino acids. Trimming removed 3 bases at V and 12 bases at J, with 15 bases between. The CDR3 coding sequence is TGTGCTAGTGGTTTATGGTCCTCCGGTCGGCAGTTCTTC. It yields the protein CASGLWSSGRQFF. The full variable domain, completed using reference TRBV12-5 and TRBJ2-1, is DARVTQTPRHKVTEMGQEVTMRCQPILGHNTVFWYRQTMMQGLELLAYFRNRAPLDDSGMPKDRFSAEMPDATLATLKIQPSEPRDSAVYFCASGLWSSGRQFFGPGTRLTVL.

This clone appeared a few times. The chain carries TRBV7-2 and TRBJ2-7; TRBD1 agrees at 7 bases. After removal of 5 bases from V and 3 bases from J, the junction contained 10 bases not matched to a gene. The V gene's germline CDR1 is SGHTA and CDR2 FQGNSA. This CDR3 contains 15 residues. The CDR3 region is CASSRSRDSLYEQYF. As DNA, the CDR3 is TGTGCCAGCAGCAGATCAAGGGACAGCCTCTACGAGCAGTACTTC.

V and J are TRBV23-1 and TRBJ1-1; no definite D call. TRBV23-1 is flagged as an ORF with uncertain function. There are 15 residues in the CDR3. V was clipped by 6 bases and J by 3 bases, with 17 bases between them. The CDR3 reads CASRLYWPNYTEAFF. The CDR3 DNA follows: TGCGCCAGCAGACTATACTGGCCAAACTACACTGAAGCTTTCTTT.

This clone was found many times. This chain connects TRBV9 to TRBJ2-3, with TRBD2 matching 11 bases. V trimming: 2 bases; J trimming: 5 bases; junction bases outside the gene matches: 4. CDR3 length: 15 residues. Germline CDR1 and CDR2: SGDLS and YYNGEE. The CDR3 DNA reads as TGTGCCAGCAGCGTCGGACTAGCGGGTTTAGATACGCAGTATTTT. Translation gives CASSVGLAGLDTQYF.